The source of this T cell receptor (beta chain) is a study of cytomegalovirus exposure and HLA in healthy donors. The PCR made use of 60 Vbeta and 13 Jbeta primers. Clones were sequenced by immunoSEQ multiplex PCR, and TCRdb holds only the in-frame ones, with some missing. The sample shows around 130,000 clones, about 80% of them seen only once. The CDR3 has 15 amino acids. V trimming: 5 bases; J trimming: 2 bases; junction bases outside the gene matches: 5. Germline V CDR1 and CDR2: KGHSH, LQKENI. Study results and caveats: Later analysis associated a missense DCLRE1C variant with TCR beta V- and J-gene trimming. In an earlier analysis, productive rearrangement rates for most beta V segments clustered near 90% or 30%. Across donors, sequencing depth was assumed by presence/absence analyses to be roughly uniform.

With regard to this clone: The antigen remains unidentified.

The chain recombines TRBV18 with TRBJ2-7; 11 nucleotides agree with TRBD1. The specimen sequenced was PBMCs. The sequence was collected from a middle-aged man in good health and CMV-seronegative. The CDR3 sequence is CASSTTGQGAYEQYF. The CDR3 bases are TGTGCCAGCTCAACGACGGGACAGGGGGCCTACGAGCAGTACTTC.